This TCR beta chain comes out of a study of glioma-infiltrating T cells. A remark on this clonotype: Its target is unknown.

TCR alpha and beta CDR3 regions were amplified from RNA using iRepertoire nested multiplex PCR. Tissue mRNA or PBMC total RNA, roughly 95-400 ng, went into one-step reverse transcription and amplification. TCRdb ran MiXCR on the multiplex PCR reads and lists one entry per CDR3 protein. The sample lists around 120,000 distinct CDR3 sequences, approximately 26% occurring once. This CDR3 has 15 amino acids. CDR1 and CDR2 (germline): SGHAT, FQDESV (reference sequence). J was trimmed by 6 bases and V by 5 bases; bases with no gene match: 6. Study-level findings and limits: Gliomas, especially low-grade, showed above-expected tissue-blood divergence; non-neoplastic patients showed below. Very few CDR3 sequences were shared between tissue and blood.

This rearrangement joins TRBV11-1 to TRBJ2-3, with 12 bases that match TRBD2. The sequence was obtained from a human donor with low-grade glioma or glioblastoma, undergoing nonglioma brain surgery, or in good health (not recorded which). The sample was glioma tissue, nonneoplastic brain tissue, or PBMCs (not recorded which). This CDR3 reads CASSRTSGEVDTQYF. The CDR3 DNA is TGTGCCAGCAGCCGGACTAGCGGGGAGGTCGATACGCAGTATTTT.